The following is a T cell receptor (beta chain) sequence with its context. Some clones are missing from TCRdb's copy, which holds only in-frame ones; the method was immunoSEQ multiplex PCR. This table has approximately 350,000 clones, 85% to 90% appearing once. The data originate from a study of blood T cell repertoires in COVID-19. Study at large: Samples representing acute and convalescent COVID-19 were sourced from the United States, Italy and Spain.

Germline V gene sequence: CDR1 SEHNR, CDR2 FQNEAQ (reference sequence). V lost 5 bases to trimming and J lost 3 bases, with 16 bases between them. The CDR3 has 16 residues. Sequences were obtained from PBMCs or T cells enriched from blood (not recorded which). This clonotype originated in a man between 18 and 29 years old who had recovered from COVID-19. The V and J genes are TRBV7-9 and TRBJ2-2; a weak D match, TRBD1 (5 bases). The CDR3 DNA reads as TGTGCCAGCAGCCCACAGGCCCGACCCCACACCGGGGAGCTGTTTTTT. Translating gives CASSPQARPHTGELFF.